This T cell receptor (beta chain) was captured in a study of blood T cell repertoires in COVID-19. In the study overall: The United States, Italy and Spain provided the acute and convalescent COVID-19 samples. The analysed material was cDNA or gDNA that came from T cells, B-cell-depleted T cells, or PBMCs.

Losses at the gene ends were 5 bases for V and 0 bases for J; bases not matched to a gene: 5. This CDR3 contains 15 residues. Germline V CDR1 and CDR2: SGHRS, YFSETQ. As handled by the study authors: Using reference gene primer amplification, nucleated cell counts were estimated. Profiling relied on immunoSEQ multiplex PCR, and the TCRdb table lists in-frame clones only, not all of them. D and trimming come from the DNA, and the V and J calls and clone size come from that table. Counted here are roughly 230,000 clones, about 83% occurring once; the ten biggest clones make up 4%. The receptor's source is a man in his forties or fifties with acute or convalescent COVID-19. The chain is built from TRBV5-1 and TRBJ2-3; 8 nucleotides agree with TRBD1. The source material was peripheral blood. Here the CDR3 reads CASRDRGSSTDTQYF. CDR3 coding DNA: TGCGCCAGCAGAGACAGGGGCTCTAGCACAGATACGCAGTATTTT.